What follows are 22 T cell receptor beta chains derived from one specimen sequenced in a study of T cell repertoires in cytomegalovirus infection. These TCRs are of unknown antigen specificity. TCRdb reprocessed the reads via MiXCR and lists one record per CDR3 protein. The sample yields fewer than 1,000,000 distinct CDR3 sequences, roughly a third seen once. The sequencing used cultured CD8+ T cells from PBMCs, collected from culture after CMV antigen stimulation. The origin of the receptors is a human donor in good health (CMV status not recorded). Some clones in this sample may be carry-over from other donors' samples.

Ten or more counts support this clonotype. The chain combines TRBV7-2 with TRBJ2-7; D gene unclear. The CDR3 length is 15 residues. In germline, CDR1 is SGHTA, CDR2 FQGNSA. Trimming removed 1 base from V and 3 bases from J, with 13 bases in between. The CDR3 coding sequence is TGTGCCAGCAGCTTAGAAGCTAGGGTGTACTACGAGCAGTACTTC. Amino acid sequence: CASSLEARVYYEQYF.

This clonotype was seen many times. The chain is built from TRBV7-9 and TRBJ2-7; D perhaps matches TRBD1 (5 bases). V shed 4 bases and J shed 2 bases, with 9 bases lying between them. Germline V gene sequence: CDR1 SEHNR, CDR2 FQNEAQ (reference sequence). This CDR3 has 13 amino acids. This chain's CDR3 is CASSSDTAYEQYF. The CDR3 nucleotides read TGTGCCAGCAGCTCGGACACAGCCTACGAGCAGTACTTC.

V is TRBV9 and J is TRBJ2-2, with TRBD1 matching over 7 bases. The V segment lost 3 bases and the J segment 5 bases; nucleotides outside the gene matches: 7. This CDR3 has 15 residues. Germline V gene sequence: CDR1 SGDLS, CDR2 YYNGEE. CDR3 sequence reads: CASSGTGTATGELFF. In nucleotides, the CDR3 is TGTGCCAGCAGCGGAACCGGGACAGCTACCGGGGAGCTGTTTTTT.

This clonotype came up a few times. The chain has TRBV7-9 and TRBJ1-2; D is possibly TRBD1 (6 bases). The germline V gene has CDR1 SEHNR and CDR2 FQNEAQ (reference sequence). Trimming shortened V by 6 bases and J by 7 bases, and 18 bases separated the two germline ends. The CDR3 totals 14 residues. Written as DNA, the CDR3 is TGTGCCAGCAGTTTCCCAGGGGTTCGGGGTGGCTACACCTTC. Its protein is CASSFPGVRGGYTF.

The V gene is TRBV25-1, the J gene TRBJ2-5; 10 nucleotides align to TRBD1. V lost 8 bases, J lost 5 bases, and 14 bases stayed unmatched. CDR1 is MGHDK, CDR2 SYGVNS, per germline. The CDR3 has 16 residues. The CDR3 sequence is CASHDAETGGEETQYF. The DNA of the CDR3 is TGTGCCAGCCACGACGCGGAGACAGGGGGCGAGGAGACCCAGTACTTC.

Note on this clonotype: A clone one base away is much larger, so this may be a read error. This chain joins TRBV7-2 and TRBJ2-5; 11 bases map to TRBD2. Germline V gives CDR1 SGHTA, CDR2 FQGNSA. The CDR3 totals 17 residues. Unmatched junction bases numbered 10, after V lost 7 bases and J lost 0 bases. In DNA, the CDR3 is TGTGCCAGCAACTCACATGTAGCGGGGGGGTACCAAGAGACCCAGTACTTC. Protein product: CASNSHVAGGYQETQYF. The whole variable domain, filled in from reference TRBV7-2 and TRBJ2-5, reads GAGVSQSPSNKVTEKGKDVELRCDPISGHTALYWYRQSLGQGLEFLIYFQGNSAPDKSGLPSDRFSAERTGGSVSTLTIQRTQQEDSAVYLCASNSHVAGGYQETQYFGPGTRLLVL.

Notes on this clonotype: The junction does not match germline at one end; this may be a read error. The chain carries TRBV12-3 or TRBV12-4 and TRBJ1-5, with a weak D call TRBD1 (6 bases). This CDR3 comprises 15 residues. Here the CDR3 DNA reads TGTCCCAGCAGTCAGGTCGGGGGCAGCAATCAGCCCCAGCATTTT. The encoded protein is CPSSQVGGSNQPQHF.

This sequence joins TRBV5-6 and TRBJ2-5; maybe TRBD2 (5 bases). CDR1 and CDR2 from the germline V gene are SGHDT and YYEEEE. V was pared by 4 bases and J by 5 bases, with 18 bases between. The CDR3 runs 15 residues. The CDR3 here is CASSPPGQRGETQYF. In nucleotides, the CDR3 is TGTGCCAGCAGCCCCCCCGGCCAGAGAGGGGAGACCCAGTACTTC.

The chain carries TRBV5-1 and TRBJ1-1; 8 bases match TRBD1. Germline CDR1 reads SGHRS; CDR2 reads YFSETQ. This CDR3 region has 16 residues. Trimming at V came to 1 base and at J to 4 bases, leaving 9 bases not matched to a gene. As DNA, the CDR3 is TGCGCCAGCAGCTTGCCGGACAGGGTCTTTTCCACTGAAGCTTTCTTT. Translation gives CASSLPDRVFSTEAFF.

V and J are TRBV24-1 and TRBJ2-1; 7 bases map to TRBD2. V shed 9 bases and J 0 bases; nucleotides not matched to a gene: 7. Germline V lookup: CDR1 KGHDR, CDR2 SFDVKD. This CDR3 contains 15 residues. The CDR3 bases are TGTGCCACCTCCGGAACGGGGGGCTCCTACAATGAGCAGTTCTTC. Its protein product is CATSGTGGSYNEQFF.

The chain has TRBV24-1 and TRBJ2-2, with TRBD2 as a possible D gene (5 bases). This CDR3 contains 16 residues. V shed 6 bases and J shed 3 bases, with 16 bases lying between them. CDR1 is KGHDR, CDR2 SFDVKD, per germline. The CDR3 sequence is CATSTPRVGDTGELFF. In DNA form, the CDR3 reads TGTGCCACCAGTACCCCGAGGGTCGGGGACACCGGGGAGCTGTTTTTT.

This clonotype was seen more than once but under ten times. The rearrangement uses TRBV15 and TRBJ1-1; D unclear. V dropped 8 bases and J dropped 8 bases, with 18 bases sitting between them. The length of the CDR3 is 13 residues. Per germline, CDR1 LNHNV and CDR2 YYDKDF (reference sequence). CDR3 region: CATDEGGTREAFF. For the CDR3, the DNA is TGTGCCACCGATGAGGGCGGCACAAGGGAAGCTTTCTTT.

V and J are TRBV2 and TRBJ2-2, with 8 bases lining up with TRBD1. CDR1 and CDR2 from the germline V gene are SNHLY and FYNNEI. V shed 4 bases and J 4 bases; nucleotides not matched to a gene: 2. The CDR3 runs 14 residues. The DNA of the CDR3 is TGTGCCAGCAGTGGCAGGGGGCCCACCGGGGAGCTGTTTTTT. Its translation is CASSGRGPTGELFF.

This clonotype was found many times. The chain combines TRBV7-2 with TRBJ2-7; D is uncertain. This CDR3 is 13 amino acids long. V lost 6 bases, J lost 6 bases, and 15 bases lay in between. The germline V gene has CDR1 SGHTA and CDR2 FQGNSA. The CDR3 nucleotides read TGTGCCAGCAGTTTCCCTGGAGTAGGCGAGCAGTACTTC. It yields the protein CASSFPGVGEQYF.

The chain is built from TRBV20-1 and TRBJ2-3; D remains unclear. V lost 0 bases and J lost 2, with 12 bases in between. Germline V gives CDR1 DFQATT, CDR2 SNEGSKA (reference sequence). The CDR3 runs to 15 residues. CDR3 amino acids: CSARDSPVLTDTQYF. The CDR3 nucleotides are TGCAGTGCTAGAGATTCTCCAGTCCTCACAGATACGCAGTATTTT.

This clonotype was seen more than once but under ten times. The CDR3 bases are TGTGCCATCAACGATCTACAAACCCGAGGGGTGCGACAGGTTGTCGGCTACACCTTC. This encodes CAINDLQTRGVRQVVGYTF. The chain couples TRBV10-3 to TRBJ1-2, with a possible D match to TRBD1 (6 bases). Trimming took off 7 bases at V and 8 bases at J, with 35 bases between the two ends. Per germline, CDR1 ENHRY and CDR2 SYGVKD. This CDR3 is built from 19 residues.

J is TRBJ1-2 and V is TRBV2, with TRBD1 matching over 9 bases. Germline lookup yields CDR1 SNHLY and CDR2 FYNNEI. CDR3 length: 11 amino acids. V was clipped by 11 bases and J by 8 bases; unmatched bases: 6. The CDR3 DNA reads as TGTGCCTGCGGGACAGGGAAAGGCTACACCTTC. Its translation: CACGTGKGYTF.

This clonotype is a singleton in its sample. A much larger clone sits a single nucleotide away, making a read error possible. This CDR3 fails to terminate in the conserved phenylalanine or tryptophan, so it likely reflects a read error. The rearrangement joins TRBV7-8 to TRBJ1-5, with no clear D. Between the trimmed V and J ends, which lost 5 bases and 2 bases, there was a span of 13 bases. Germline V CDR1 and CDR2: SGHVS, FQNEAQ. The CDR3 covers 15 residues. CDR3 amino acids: CASSRGWGGNQPQHS. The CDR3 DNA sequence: TGTGCCAGCAGCCGTGGATGGGGTGGCAATCAGCCCCAGCATTCT.

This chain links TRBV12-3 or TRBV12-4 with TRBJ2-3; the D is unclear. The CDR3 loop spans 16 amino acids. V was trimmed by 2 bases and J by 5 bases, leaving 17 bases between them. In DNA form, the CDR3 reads TGTGCCAGCAGTTTACTGGGGATAGAACCCATAGATACGCAGTATTTT. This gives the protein CASSLLGIEPIDTQYF.

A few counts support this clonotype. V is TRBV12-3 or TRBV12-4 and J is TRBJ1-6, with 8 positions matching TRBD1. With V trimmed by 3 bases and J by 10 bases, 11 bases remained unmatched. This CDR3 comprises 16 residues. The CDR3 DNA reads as TGTGCCAGCAGTTTTGGGACAGGCAAGTTTTGGTCACCCCTCCACTTT. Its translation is CASSFGTGKFWSPLHF.

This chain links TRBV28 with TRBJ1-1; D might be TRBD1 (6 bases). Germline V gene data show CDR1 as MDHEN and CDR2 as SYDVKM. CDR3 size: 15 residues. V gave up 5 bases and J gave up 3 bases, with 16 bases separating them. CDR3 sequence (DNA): TGTGCCAGCAGTCCCCCGCAGGGGCTGTACACTGAAGCTTTCTTT. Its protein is CASSPPQGLYTEAFF.

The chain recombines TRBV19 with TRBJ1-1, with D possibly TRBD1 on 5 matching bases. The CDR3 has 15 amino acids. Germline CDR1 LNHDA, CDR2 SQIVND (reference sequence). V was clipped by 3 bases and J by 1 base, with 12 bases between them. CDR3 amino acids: CASSIREDGNTEAFF. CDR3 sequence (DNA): TGTGCCAGTAGTATCAGGGAGGACGGGAACACTGAAGCTTTCTTT.